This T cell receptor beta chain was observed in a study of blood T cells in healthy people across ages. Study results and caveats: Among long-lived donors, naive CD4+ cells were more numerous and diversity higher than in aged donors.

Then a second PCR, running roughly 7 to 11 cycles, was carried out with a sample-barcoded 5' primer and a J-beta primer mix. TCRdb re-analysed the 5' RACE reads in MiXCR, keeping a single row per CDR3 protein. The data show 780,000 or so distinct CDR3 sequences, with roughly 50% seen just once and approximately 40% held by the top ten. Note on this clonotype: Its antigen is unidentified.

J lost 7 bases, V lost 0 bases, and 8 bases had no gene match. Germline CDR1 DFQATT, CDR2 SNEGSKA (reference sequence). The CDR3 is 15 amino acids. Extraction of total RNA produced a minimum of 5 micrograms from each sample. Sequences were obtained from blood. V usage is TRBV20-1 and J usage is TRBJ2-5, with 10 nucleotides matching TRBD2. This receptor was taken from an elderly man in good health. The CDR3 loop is CSARDLAGDAVTQYF. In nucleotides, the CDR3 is TGCAGTGCTAGAGACCTAGCGGGAGATGCGGTGACCCAGTACTTC.